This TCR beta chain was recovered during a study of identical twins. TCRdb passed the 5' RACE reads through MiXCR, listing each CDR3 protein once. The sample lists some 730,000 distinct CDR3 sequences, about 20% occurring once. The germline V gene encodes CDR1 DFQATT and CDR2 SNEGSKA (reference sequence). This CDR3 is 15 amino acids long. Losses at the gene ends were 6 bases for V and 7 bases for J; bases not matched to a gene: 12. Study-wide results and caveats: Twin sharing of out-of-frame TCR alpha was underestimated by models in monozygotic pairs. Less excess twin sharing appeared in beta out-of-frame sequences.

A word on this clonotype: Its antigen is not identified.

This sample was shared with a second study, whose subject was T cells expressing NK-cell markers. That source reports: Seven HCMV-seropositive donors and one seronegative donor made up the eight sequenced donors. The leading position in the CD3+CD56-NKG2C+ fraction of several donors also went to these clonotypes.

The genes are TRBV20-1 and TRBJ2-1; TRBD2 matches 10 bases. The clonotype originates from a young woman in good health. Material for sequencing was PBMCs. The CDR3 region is CSAGESSGGLNEQFF. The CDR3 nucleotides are TGCAGTGCCGGGGAGTCTAGCGGGGGTTTAAATGAGCAGTTCTTC.